This T cell receptor (beta chain) was obtained from a study of memory CD8 T cells in hepatitis C reinfection. Background on the study: After reinfection, two primary-infection resolvers became chronically infected. HCV reinfection: RNA-positive following two negative tests at least 60 days apart. Pre-reinfection samples were taken 55 to 20 weeks before detection.

Produced via immunoSEQ multiplex PCR; TCRdb's table is partial and in-frame only. The table has more than 45,000 clones, roughly 89% seen once. Time point noted: pre-reinfection, 55 to 20 weeks before reinfection detection. Sorted cells were sequenced directly ex vivo without any in vitro expansion. At all three reinfection time points, viable CD3+ CD8+ CD45RO- cells from a couple of donors served as controls. The sequencing input was naive CD8+ T cells sorted from blood. This TCR was recovered from a man in his late teens or twenties with hepatitis C virus infection.

The CDR3 protein is CASSYSTGAAGELFF. CDR3 nucleotide sequence: TGTGCCAGCAGTTACTCGACAGGGGCGGCCGGGGAGCTGTTTTTT. The chain has TRBV6-5 and TRBJ2-2; 8 nucleotides match TRBD1. V lost 0 bases and J lost 6; bases outside the gene matches: 3. CDR1 MNHEY and CDR2 SVGAGI come from the germline V gene. The CDR3 consists of 15 residues.